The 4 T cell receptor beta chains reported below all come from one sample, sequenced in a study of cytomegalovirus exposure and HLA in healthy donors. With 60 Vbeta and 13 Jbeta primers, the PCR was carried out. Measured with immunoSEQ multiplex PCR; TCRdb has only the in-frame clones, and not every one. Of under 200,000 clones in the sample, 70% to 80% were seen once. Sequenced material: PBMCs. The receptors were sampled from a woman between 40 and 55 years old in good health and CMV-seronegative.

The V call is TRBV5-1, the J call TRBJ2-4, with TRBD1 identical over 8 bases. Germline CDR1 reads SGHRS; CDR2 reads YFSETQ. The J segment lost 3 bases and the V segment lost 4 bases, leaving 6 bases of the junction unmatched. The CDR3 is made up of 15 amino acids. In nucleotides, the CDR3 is TGCGCCAGCAGCCCCCGGACAGGGAACAAAAACATTCAGTACTTC. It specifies CASSPRTGNKNIQYF. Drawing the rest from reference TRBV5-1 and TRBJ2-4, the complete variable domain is KAGVTQTPRYLIKTRGQQVTLSCSPISGHRSVSWYQQTPGQGLQFLFEYFSETQRNKGNFPGRFSGRQFSNSRSEMNVSTLELGDSALYLCASSPRTGNKNIQYFGAGTRLSVL.

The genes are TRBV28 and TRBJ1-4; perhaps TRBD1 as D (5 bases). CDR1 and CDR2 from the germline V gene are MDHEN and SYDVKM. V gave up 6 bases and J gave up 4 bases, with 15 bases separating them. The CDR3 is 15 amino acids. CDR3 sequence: CASRGRTAVNEKLFF. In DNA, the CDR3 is TGTGCCAGCAGGGGGCGGACGGCGGTTAATGAAAAACTGTTTTTT.

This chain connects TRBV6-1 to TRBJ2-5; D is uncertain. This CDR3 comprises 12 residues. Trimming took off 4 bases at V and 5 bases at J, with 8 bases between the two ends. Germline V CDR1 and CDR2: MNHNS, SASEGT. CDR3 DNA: TGTGCCAGCAGTGTCGTGAGGGAGACCCAGTACTTC. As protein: CASSVVRETQYF.

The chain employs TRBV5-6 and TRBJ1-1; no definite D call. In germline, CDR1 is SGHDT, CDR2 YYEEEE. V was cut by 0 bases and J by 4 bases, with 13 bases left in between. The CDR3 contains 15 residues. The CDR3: CASSLAGNSPTEAFF. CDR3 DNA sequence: TGTGCCAGCAGCTTGGCCGGGAACAGCCCCACTGAAGCTTTCTTT.